These T cell receptor beta chains were read from a single sample in a study of T cells in Graves' hyperthyroidism and ophthalmopathy. TCRdb recomputed calls from the multiplex PCR reads with MiXCR, one row per CDR3 protein. Of about 680,000 distinct CDR3 sequences listed, about 35% were seen once; the top ten hold around a third. Specimen: blood. These receptor sequences come from a woman in her 40s with Graves' hyperthyroidism. Both conserved end residues are part of each CDR3. The D gene is left open where the match is weak. Clone size is shown for a subset of rows, as once, few, many or a class of expanded clone.

many	TRBJ1-4	TRBV7-2	NA	TGTGCCAGCACGGGGGAGGGTGAAAAACTGTTTTTT	CASTGEGEKLFF
few	TRBJ2-7	TRBV5-1	TRBD1	TGCGCCAGCAGCTTGGTTTTCCCAGGACAGGGGGAGTTATACGAGCAGTACTTC	CASSLVFPGQGELYEQYF
NA	TRBJ1-6	TRBV7-2	NA	TGTGCCAGCAGTAGGACAGAGGCATATTCACCCCTCCACTTT	CASSRTEAYSPLHF
NA	TRBJ2-1	TRBV7-2	NA	TGTGCCAGCAGCCGTTATGAGGAGTACAATGAGCAGTTCTTC	CASSRYEEYNEQFF
NA	TRBJ2-2	TRBV9	NA	TGTGCCAGCAGCGTCAAAAGCGTCTCGAACACCGGGGAGCTGTTTTTT	CASSVKSVSNTGELFF
few	TRBJ2-2	TRBV12-3/TRBV12-4	NA	TGTGCCAGCAGTTTAGGGCGGGACACCGGGGAGCTGTTTTTT	CASSLGRDTGELFF
few	TRBJ2-7	TRBV5-1	NA	TGCGCCACCCGGACAGGAGCGGGATACGAGCAGTACTTC	CATRTGAGYEQYF
many	TRBJ1-5	TRBV20-1	TRBD1	TGCAGTGCCCTCCTCGGGACAGGGGGCTTCCAGCCCCAGCATTTT	CSALLGTGGFQPQHF
many	TRBJ1-4	TRBV5-1	NA	TGCGCCAGCAGCTTGGACAGGGTCGGCGAAAAACTGTTTTTT	CASSLDRVGEKLFF
many	TRBJ2-7	TRBV7-9	NA	TGTGCCAGCAGCTTAGATTTGGCCGAGCAGTACTTC	CASSLDLAEQYF
NA	TRBJ1-2	TRBV10-3	TRBD1	TGTGCCAGCATGTCCGGGACAGCAACTAACTATGGCTACACCTTC	CASMSGTATNYGYTF
few	TRBJ2-5	TRBV2	NA	TGTGCCAGCAGTGATCCTCGGAAGGCAGAGACCCAGTACTTC	CASSDPRKAETQYF
NA	TRBJ1-4	TRBV18	NA	TGTGCCAGCTCACCACCGGGCATTCAGCGAGAAAAACTGTTTTTT	CASSPPGIQREKLFF
few	TRBJ2-7	TRBV10-3	NA	TGTGCCAGCAGTGCCCAGCCAGGGCGATACGAGCAGTACTTC	CASSAQPGRYEQYF
NA	TRBJ1-2	TRBV27	TRBD1	TGTGCCAGCAGTTTAATCGCCGGGACAGCCTTCTATGGCTACACCTTC	CASSLIAGTAFYGYTF